This is a list of T cell receptor beta chains from one sample in a study of blood T cell repertoires in COVID-19. The method was immunoSEQ multiplex PCR; TCRdb's version includes in-frame clones alone and lacks a portion of them. The top ten clones hold less than 4% of a sample with under 140,000 clones, 88% of them seen once. Sequenced material: peripheral blood. The receptor set was obtained from a woman aged 45 to 65 with acute or convalescent COVID-19. The CDR3 runs from the conserved cysteine through the conserved F or W. Clone size is not always given. Where it is, it says once, few, many or a class for expanded clones.

V	J	size	CDR3
TRBV24-1	TRBJ1-3	-	CATSDPDRYSGNTIYF
TRBV5-8	TRBJ1-3	-	CASSLRSAGNTIYF
TRBV3-1/TRBV3-2	TRBJ2-2	once	CASSPDRVPGELFF
TRBV7-8	TRBJ2-7	once	CASSERLALLHEQYF
TRBV29-1	TRBJ2-5	-	CSVEDPRAGGGSAQYF
TRBV7-8	TRBJ2-7	-	CASSPGTSGRVGYEQYF
TRBV5-1	TRBJ2-7	-	CASSSRDPGNYEQYF
TRBV5-1	TRBJ2-3	-	CASSLGQGWTDTQYF
TRBV2	TRBJ1-5	once	CASISDREDQPQHF
TRBV29-1	TRBJ1-1	-	CSVEWTAEAFF
TRBV5-6	TRBJ1-2	once	CASSTVQGRHYGYTF